This TCR beta chain comes out of a study of T-cell reconstitution after alpha-beta-depleted transplantation in children. The CDR3 loop spans 13 amino acids. The germline gives CDR1 MNHEY, CDR2 SMNVEV (reference sequence). Trimming removed 7 bases at V and 10 bases at J, with 19 bases between. The authors prepared the TCRbeta library with unique molecular identifiers. MiXCR, applied by TCRdb to the PCR reads, yields one record per CDR3 protein. The table has more than 300,000 distinct CDR3 sequences, under 20% seen once. This clonotype was detected only a few times. V is TRBV27 and J is TRBJ2-5, with a weak D call TRBD1 (6 bases). This specimen was PBMCs, mostly from graft donor cells, taken 360 days after TCRalphabeta/CD19-depleted stem cell transplant. The source of this sequence is a male patient between 2 and 15 years old who had a stem cell transplant for acute lymphoblastic leukemia, so the T cells may come from the graft donor. The chain's CDR3 is CASKRGPDRNQYF. In nucleotides, the CDR3 is TGTGCCAGCAAAAGGGGTCCTGACAGGAACCAGTACTTC.